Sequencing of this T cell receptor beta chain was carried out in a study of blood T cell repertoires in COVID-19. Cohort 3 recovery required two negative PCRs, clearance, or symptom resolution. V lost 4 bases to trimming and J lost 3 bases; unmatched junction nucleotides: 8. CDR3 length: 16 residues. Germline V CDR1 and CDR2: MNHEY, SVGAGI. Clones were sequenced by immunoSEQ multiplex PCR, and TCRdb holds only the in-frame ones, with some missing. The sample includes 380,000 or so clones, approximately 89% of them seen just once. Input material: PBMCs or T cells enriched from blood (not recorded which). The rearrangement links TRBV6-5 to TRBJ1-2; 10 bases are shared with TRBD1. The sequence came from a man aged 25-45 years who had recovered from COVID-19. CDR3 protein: CASSSGDRGVDYGYTF. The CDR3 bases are TGTGCCAGCAGTTCGGGGGACAGGGGAGTGGACTATGGCTACACCTTC.